This T cell receptor beta chain is from a study of identical twins. Study conclusions and caveats: Researchers caution that invariant MAIT and iNKT cells could partly confound zero-insertion analyses. For cord blood, abundant beta clonotypes had fewer insertions, unlike memory repertoires, which showed none.

TCRdb itself ran the 5' RACE reads through MiXCR, one entry per CDR3 protein. Of around 1.7 million distinct CDR3 sequences detected, around a third appear once; the ten largest clones hold approximately 0.25%. The V gene end was trimmed by 2 bases and the J gene end by 5 bases; junction bases not matched to a gene: 7. CDR3 length: 17 amino acids. Per the germline V gene, CDR1 is MNHEY and CDR2 is SVGEGT. Concerning this clonotype: Its antigen is currently unknown.

Input material: cord blood. This TCR came from a newborn girl in good health. The chain joins TRBV6-2 or TRBV6-3 to TRBJ2-1, with 12 bases fitting TRBD2. CDR3 bases: TGTGCCAGCAGTTACCCTAGCGGGGGGGCATCGGACAATGAGCAGTTCTTC. This codes for CASSYPSGGASDNEQFF.